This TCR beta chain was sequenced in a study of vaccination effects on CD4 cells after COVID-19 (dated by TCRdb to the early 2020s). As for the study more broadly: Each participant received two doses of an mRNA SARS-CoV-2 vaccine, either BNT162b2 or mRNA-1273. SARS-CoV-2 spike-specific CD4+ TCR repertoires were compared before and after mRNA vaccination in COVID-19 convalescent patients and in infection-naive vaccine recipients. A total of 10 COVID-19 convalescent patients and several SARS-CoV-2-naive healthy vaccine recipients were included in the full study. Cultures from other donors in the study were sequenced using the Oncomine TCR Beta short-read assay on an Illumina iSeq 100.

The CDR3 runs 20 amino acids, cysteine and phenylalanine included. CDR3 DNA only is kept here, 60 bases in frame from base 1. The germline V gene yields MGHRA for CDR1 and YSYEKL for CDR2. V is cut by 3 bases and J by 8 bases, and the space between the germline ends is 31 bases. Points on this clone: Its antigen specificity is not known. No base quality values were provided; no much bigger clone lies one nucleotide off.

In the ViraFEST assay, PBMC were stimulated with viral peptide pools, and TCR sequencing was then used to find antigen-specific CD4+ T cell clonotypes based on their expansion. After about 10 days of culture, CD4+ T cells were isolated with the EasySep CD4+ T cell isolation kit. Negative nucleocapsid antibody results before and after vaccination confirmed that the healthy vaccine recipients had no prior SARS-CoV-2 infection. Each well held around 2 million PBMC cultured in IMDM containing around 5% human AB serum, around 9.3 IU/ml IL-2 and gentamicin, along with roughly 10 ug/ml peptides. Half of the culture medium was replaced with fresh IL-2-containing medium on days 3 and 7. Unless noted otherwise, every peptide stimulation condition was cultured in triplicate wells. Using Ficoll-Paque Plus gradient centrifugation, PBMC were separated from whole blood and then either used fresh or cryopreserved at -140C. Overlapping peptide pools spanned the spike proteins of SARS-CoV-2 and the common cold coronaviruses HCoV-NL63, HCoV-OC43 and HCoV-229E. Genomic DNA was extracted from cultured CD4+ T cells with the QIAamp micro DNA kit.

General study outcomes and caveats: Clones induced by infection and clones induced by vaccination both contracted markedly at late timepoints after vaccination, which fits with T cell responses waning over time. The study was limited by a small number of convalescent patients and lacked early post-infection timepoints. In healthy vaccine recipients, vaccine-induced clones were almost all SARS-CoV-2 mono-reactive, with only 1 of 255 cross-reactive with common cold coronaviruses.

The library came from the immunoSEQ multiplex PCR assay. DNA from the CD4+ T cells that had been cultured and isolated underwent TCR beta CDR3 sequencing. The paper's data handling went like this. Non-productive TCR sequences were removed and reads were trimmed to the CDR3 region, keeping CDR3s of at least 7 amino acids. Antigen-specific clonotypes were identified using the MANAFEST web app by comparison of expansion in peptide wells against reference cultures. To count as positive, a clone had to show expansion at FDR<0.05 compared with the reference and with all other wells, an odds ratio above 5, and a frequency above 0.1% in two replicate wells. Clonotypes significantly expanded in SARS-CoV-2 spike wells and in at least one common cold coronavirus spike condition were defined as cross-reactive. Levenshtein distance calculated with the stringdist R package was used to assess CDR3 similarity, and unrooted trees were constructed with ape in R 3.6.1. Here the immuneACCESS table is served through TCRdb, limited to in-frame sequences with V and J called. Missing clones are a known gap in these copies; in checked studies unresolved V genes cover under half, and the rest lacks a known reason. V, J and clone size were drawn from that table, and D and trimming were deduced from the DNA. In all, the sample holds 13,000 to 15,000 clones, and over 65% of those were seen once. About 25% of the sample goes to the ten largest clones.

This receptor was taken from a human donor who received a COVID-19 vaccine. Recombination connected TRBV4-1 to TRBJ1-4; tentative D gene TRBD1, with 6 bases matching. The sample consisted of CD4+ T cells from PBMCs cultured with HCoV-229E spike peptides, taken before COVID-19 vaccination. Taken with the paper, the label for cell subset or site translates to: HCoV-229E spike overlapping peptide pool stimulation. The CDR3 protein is CASSHAGTQGMYKGNEKLFF. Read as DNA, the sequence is TGCGCCAGCAGCCATGCAGGGACCCAGGGGATGTATAAGGGTAACGAAAAACTGTTTTTT.